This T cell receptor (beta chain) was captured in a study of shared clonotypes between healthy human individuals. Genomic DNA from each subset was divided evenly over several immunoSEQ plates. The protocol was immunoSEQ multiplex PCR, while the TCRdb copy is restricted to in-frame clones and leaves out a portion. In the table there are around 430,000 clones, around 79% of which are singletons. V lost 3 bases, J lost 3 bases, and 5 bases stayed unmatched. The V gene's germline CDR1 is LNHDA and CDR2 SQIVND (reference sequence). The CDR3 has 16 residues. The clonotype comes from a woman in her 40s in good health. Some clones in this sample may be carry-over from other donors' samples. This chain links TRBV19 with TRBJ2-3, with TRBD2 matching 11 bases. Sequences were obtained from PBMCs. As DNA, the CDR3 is TGTGCCAGTAGTATTTGGGCTAGCGGGAGGACAGATACGCAGTATTTT. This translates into CASSIWASGRTDTQYF.